The entry below describes one TCR beta chain. This clone's antigen is unknown. Per-nucleotide qualities are absent, and no much larger clonotype sits a single base away. The cohort was made up of roughly 670 healthy bone marrow donors. All cohort members were sampled while nominally healthy, although unrecorded immune exposures were likely present. The donor was CMV seronegative and was included in the group of under 450 seronegative cohort members. Every donor gave a peripheral blood sample, and the peripheral blood mononuclear cells from that sample were used for TCR beta sequencing. The Qiagen DNeasy Blood Extraction Kit was used to extract genomic DNA from the blood cell samples. Library preparation was by the immunoSEQ multiplex PCR assay. For the multiplex PCR, a mixture combining 60 forward primers for TCR Vbeta segments and 13 reverse primers for TCR Jbeta segments was used. The CDR3 region of rearranged TCR beta genes was amplified from genomic DNA with a multiplex PCR assay. The Illumina HiSeq System was used to sequence the amplified TCR beta libraries as 87-base-pair reads. As for the authors' bioinformatics: Across the 640 or so repertoires, a later analysis counted tens of millions of unique TCR beta chains, 9.5 million to 13 million of which were shared by at least two donors. A nearest-neighbor algorithm error-corrected the raw reads and collapsed the reads into unique sequences, merging closely related sequences to remove PCR and sequencing errors. CDR3 sequences were aligned to IMGT reference sequences to assign V, D and J gene segments. For a sequence to be retained, a match of at least six nucleotides to both a V gene segment and a J gene segment was required. A rearrangement counted as productive if the CDR3 had no stop codons and remained in frame with V and J, and every other rearrangement counted as non-productive. Following IMGT convention, CDR3 was defined as the stretch from the second conserved V-encoded cysteine up to the conserved J-encoded phenylalanine. In an earlier analysis of just under 600 of the donors, sequences lacking an unambiguous match to a single V gene segment were excluded. In an earlier analysis of approximately 590 of the donors, V segments were called functional above 56.7% productive rearrangements and were called segregating when the between-donor standard deviation exceeded 5%. A statistical classification framework was developed to diagnose cytomegalovirus status using the catalog of TCR beta chain sequences. In a later analysis, V and J genes were assigned by comparing TCR nucleotide sequences against IMGT/GENE-DB human TR gene sequences. Using the TCRdist pipeline, a later analysis assigned CDR3 sequences along with most-parsimonious VDJ recombination scenarios. In a later analysis, every TCR beta chain was defined by the combination of its CDR3 amino acid sequence and its V-gene family, and reads without a unique V-gene family were dropped. In a later analysis, approximately 640 highly shared, low-generation-probability nucleotide sequences were removed to address suspected cross-contamination and a sequencing artifact. In a later analysis, a clonal expansion index for each public chain was calculated from normalized within-repertoire ranks of inferred template counts. In a later analysis, generation probabilities were computed with a VDJ recombination model fitted to out-of-frame rearrangements, and the resulting probabilities were checked against IGoR. A later analysis scored TCR-TCR, TCR-HLA and TCR-CMV co-occurrence with hypergeometric tests, applying a repertoire-size bias correction to TCR pairs. In a later analysis, false discovery rates were estimated by permuting HLA or CMV assignments 20 times. In a later analysis, co-occurring TCRs were grouped using DBSCAN, and TCRdist sequence similarity was added for clustering within HLA-allele-positive subsets. Repertoires with fewer than 30,000 or more than 120,000 public chains were left out of co-occurrence clustering, as were four to six repertoires with anomalous nucleotide sharing. TCRdb holds this immuneACCESS table with in-frame rearrangements only. Some clones are missing; in checked studies, unresolved V genes explain under half, and the rest has no known cause. Clone size and the V and J calls come from that table; the DNA yielded D and trimming. The sample yields around 200,000 clones; more than 60% were counted once. The ten largest account for over 2.5% of the sample.

The data derive from a study of cytomegalovirus exposure and HLA in healthy donors (dated by TCRdb to the late 2010s). In the study overall: In an earlier analysis of approximately 640 of the donors, 276 Gb of sequence data and 90 million to 120 million unique TCR beta sequences from 180 million or so T cells were reported. An early release covering roughly 640 HLA-typed donors comprised roughly 300 gigabases of sequencing data and 85 million or so unique TCR sequences. Of the approximately 400 genotyped donors, about 80% fell in the genetic ancestry cluster associated with self-reported Caucasian donors. The aim of the study was to test whether cataloging public T cell receptors could identify signatures of past pathogen exposure. The study profiled the T cell repertoires of 500 to 800 subjects by immunosequencing and related them to cytomegalovirus serostatus. Besides the first cohort of roughly 640 subjects, a separate validation cohort made up of some 110 different subjects was used. To predict cytomegalovirus infection status, the study brought together high-throughput TCR immunosequencing, statistical association of individual TCRs with disease status, and machine learning. A later analysis re-examined previously published TCR beta repertoires from more than 650 donors and added high-resolution HLA genotyping to investigate patterns of TCR occurrence. The later analysis used no new phenotypic data to find candidate immune exposures, relying instead on TCR beta sequences and their occurrence across donors. To decide whether each TCR beta V gene segment behaved as functional or pseudogenic, an earlier analysis of fewer than 750 of the donors relied on high-throughput TCR beta sequencing. Donor age, sex, ethnicity and CMV serostatus were collected together with the repertoire data. A later genetic analysis took genome-wide SNP genotypes for 398 of the 666 donors and used that subset as a discovery cohort. All discovery cohort repertoires had been generated using a single sequencing platform. Class I and class II HLA loci were covered by the typing at four-digit resolution. Typing coverage varied by locus: roughly 620-640 donors for A, B, C, DRB1 and DQB1; approximately 520 for DQA1; around 570 for DPA1; more than 450 for DPB1. Four to six DR-DQ haplotypes were handled as single units for association and clustering, since linkage in the cohort was strong. Among about 390 genotyped donors of the cohort, an average of roughly 240,000 unique TCR beta nucleotide sequences were sequenced per donor, 15% to 20% of them non-productive.

The junction carries 7 bases between V and J, which are trimmed by 0 bases and 1 base respectively. From its cysteine to its phenylalanine, the CDR3 spans 14 amino acids. This entry keeps only the CDR3 DNA: 42 bases, framed from base 1. The CDR1 and CDR2 encoded by the germline V gene (reference sequence) are SGHNT and YYREEE. The study at large found these results: In a later genetic analysis, fewer N-insertions in productive TCRs were reported among donors in an Asian-associated ancestry cluster than the roughly 700-donor mean. A later genetic analysis associated a missense DCLRE1C variant with V-gene and J-gene trimming of TCR beta chains, and an independent cohort replicated the association. According to the authors, the approach could potentially be generalized to other disease states and immunological phenotypes. Roughly uniform sequencing depth across donors was assumed in presence/absence analyses, although this assumption may not hold. Strong co-occurrence of HLA alleles, especially DR and DQ, made assigning TCR associations to individual alleles difficult. Broadly in line with IMGT annotations, most TCR beta V segments showed up in productive rearrangements about 87% or about 30% of the time in an earlier analysis of roughly 590 of the donors. In a later analysis, HLA-associated TCR beta chains showed more clonal expansion and lower generation probabilities than non-associated chains that were equally common. Most TCR sequences were seen in very few donors, while some public TCRs were found in many individuals. The cohort was sequenced for TCR beta chains only, and without alpha or paired-chain data the features that could be detected were limited. The classifier was reported to diagnose cytomegalovirus status with high specificity and sensitivity in both the original cohort and the validation cohort. According to a later analysis, most CMV-associated TCR beta chains appeared to be HLA-restricted, and the HLA associations seemed to be driven largely by CMV exposure. A further reported finding was that TCR beta sequences accurately predicted the HLA-A and HLA-B alleles for most subjects in the first cohort. A cluster of highly shared sequence variants was judged likely to be a technical artifact of the sequencing pipeline. A later analysis reported that several top co-occurrence clusters appeared linked to parvovirus B19, influenza, CMV and Epstein-Barr virus. Because the 87-base-pair reads could not distinguish some IMGT-functional V segments, including TRBV6-2 and TRBV6-3, those segments were excluded. According to a later analysis, TCR association rates differed among HLA loci, with DRB1 alleles showing the most associated TCRs and HLA-C alleles showing the fewest. In vitro tests confirmed that three of the cytomegalovirus-associated TCR beta chains recognize cytomegalovirus antigens. Approximately 16 rarely observed V segments, including chromosome 9 orphons, were excluded from the earlier analysis of about 500 of the donors because counts were too low. Because HLA typing was unavailable for some donors at each locus, only the typed subset was used in association tests. In the study, some 160 TCR beta chains were listed as associated with cytomegalovirus. At a false discovery rate of 0.05, a later analysis linked roughly 17,000 TCR beta sequences to specific HLA alleles. For the cohort, immune exposure information was limited to CMV serostatus. Correlated functional status among segregating V segments might be attributable to linkage disequilibrium, but an unknown experimental factor could not be ruled out.

Sequenced input: PBMCs. The rearrangement combines TRBV5-4 with TRBJ2-5; a weak D assignment points to TRBD1 (5 bases agree). This receptor was taken from a female donor in good health and CMV-seronegative. The CDR3 in this case is CASSLVGAQETQYF. The nucleotide sequence is given as TGTGCCAGCAGCTTGGTTGGGGCCCAAGAGACCCAGTACTTC.